This T cell receptor (beta chain) was profiled in a study of blood T cell repertoires in COVID-19. Across the whole study: The United States, Italy and Spain were the sources of the acute and convalescent COVID-19 samples. The cDNA or gDNA used as material had been derived from T cells, B-cell-depleted T cells, or PBMCs.

As handled by the study authors: Counts of nucleated cells, estimated from reference gene primer amplification, were obtained. Sequencing used immunoSEQ multiplex PCR; TCRdb keeps in-frame clones, though not all of them. V and J calls and clone size are those listed in that table; D and trimming were worked out from the DNA. The sample contains some 170,000 clones, around four fifths of which appear only once. Trimming cost V 6 bases and J 7 bases; bases outside gene matches: 3. There are 13 residues in the CDR3. In germline, CDR1 is LNHDA, CDR2 SQIVND (reference sequence). This sequence joins TRBV19 and TRBJ2-1; 10 positions match TRBD1. The sample taken for sequencing was PBMCs or T cells enriched from blood (not recorded which). This sequence was found in a woman between 50 and 59 years old who had recovered from COVID-19. DNA of the CDR3: TGTGCCAGTAGCTTGGACAGGGGGAATGAGCAGTTCTTC. Translation gives CASSLDRGNEQFF.